Detailed here is one T cell receptor (beta chain). Its antigen is undetermined. Germline lookup yields CDR1 WNHNN and CDR2 SYGVQD (reference sequence). Unmatched junction bases numbered 15, after V lost 2 bases and J lost 2 bases. This CDR3 is built from 20 residues. The primer mix had 60 Vbeta and 13 Jbeta primers. The protocol was immunoSEQ multiplex PCR, while the TCRdb copy is restricted to in-frame clones and leaves out a portion. There are around 180,000 clones in the sample; 65% to 85% occur only once, and 6% lies in the top ten. This sample was taken from a study of cytomegalovirus exposure and HLA in healthy donors. Study-level results: As immune exposure information, only CMV serostatus was available.

This TCR was recovered from a woman younger than 45 in good health and CMV-seropositive. The chain has TRBV10-1 and TRBJ2-2; 9 nucleotides align to TRBD1. Sequences were obtained from PBMCs. Written as DNA, the CDR3 is TGCGCCAGCAGTGAGGGACAGGGGTTCCCTCCCAGACTAAACACCGGGGAGCTGTTTTTT. Translation gives CASSEGQGFPPRLNTGELFF.